The rows below give T cell receptor beta chains drawn from one sample of a study of T cell clonotyping in hematopoietic cell transplantation. Measured with immunoSEQ multiplex PCR; TCRdb has only the in-frame clones, and not every one. Among over 25,000 clones listed, 60% to 85% were seen once. The sample consisted of peripheral blood mononuclear cells, taken before stem cell transplant. The receptor set was obtained from a young woman with chronic myeloid leukemia. Some clones in this sample may be carry-over from other donors' samples. CDR3s include the opening cysteine and the closing phenylalanine or tryptophan. D genes are given only for firm matches. Expanded clones get a size class; other rows say once, few or many, or leave the size out.

D gene: .; J gene: TRBJ1-6; clone size: .; V gene: TRBV6-6; CDR3 DNA: TGTGCCAGCAGTTTTACACAGTATAATTCACCCCTCCACTTT; CDR3 protein: CASSFTQYNSPLHF
D gene: TRBD1; J gene: TRBJ2-3; clone size: .; V gene: TRBV5-6; CDR3 DNA: TGTGCCAGCAGCGGACCCGGGACAGCCCTAAGCACAGATGCGCAGTATTTT; CDR3 protein: CASSGPGTALSTDAQYF
D gene: TRBD1; J gene: TRBJ1-1; clone size: .; V gene: TRBV7-6; CDR3 DNA: TGTGCCAGCAGCCTAGGGGACAGGGCCCGGTGGACTGAAGCTTTCTTT; CDR3 protein: CASSLGDRARWTEAFF
D gene: .; J gene: TRBJ1-2; clone size: .; V gene: TRBV5-6; CDR3 DNA: TGTGCCAGCAGCTTGGCCAACGATCGGGGGGCCGGCTATGGCTACACCTTC; CDR3 protein: CASSLANDRGAGYGYTF
D gene: TRBD1; J gene: TRBJ1-2; clone size: few; V gene: TRBV5-1; CDR3 DNA: TGCGCCAGCAGCTTGGGGACAGGGAGGTTATATGGCTACACCTTC; CDR3 protein: CASSLGTGRLYGYTF
D gene: .; J gene: TRBJ2-1; clone size: .; V gene: TRBV7-2; CDR3 DNA: TGTGCCTCAGCCAACAGGGCTCTCAACAATGAGCAGTTCTTC; CDR3 protein: CASANRALNNEQFF
D gene: TRBD1; J gene: TRBJ1-2; clone size: .; V gene: TRBV7-2; CDR3 DNA: TGTGCCAGCAGCTCCTCGCAGGGGGGTCGAGAGGGCTACACCTTC; CDR3 protein: CASSSSQGGREGYTF
D gene: .; J gene: TRBJ1-1; clone size: .; V gene: TRBV19; CDR3 DNA: TGTGCCAGTAGTACAACAGGGATGGTCAACACTGAAGCTTTCTTT; CDR3 protein: CASSTTGMVNTEAFF
D gene: TRBD2; J gene: TRBJ2-1; clone size: .; V gene: TRBV4-2; CDR3 DNA: TGTGCCAGCAGCTCCATCTATACTAGCGGCAATGAGCAGTTCTTC; CDR3 protein: CASSSIYTSGNEQFF
D gene: TRBD1; J gene: TRBJ1-2; clone size: .; V gene: TRBV7-8; CDR3 DNA: TGTGCCAGCAGCTTAGGGGGGACAGCTAACTCAGGAGGCTACACCTTC; CDR3 protein: CASSLGGTANSGGYTF
D gene: TRBD1; J gene: TRBJ1-2; clone size: .; V gene: TRBV15; CDR3 DNA: TGTGCCACCAGCAGACTTCCGGGACAGGGGAATGGCTACACCTTC; CDR3 protein: CATSRLPGQGNGYTF
D gene: TRBD1; J gene: TRBJ2-5; clone size: .; V gene: TRBV6-5; CDR3 DNA: TGTGCCAGCAGTTACTTTGACAGGGGAAATTTGGAGACCCAGTACTTC; CDR3 protein: CASSYFDRGNLETQYF
D gene: TRBD2; J gene: TRBJ2-7; clone size: .; V gene: TRBV7-2; CDR3 DNA: TGTGCCAGCAGCTTAGCGGGAGGGTTTAGCTACGAGCAGTACTTC; CDR3 protein: CASSLAGGFSYEQYF
D gene: .; J gene: TRBJ2-3; clone size: .; V gene: TRBV9; CDR3 DNA: TGTGCCAGCAGCTACCGGGACGCGCGAACAGATACGCAGTATTTT; CDR3 protein: CASSYRDARTDTQYF
D gene: TRBD1; J gene: TRBJ2-3; clone size: .; V gene: TRBV29-1; CDR3 DNA: TGCAGCGTTGAAGATCTAGGAGGGACAGGGGGAAATACGCAGTATTTT; CDR3 protein: CSVEDLGGTGGNTQYF
D gene: .; J gene: TRBJ2-3; clone size: .; V gene: TRBV4-3; CDR3 DNA: TGCGCCAGCAGCCAGGCTAGCACAGATACGCAGTATTTT; CDR3 protein: CASSQASTDTQYF
D gene: .; J gene: TRBJ1-5; clone size: .; V gene: TRBV11-2; CDR3 DNA: TGTGCCAGCAGCCGGCGCGGCAGCACCCATCAGCCCCAGCATTTT; CDR3 protein: CASSRRGSTHQPQHF
D gene: .; J gene: TRBJ1-4; clone size: .; V gene: TRBV4-1; CDR3 DNA: TGCGCCAGCAGCCAAGCAACAATCGAGAATGAAAAACTGTTTTTT; CDR3 protein: CASSQATIENEKLFF
D gene: TRBD1; J gene: TRBJ1-3; clone size: .; V gene: TRBV7-8; CDR3 DNA: TGTGCCAGCAGCCTGACAGGGGGCTTTGGAAACACCATATATTTT; CDR3 protein: CASSLTGGFGNTIYF
D gene: .; J gene: TRBJ2-7; clone size: few; V gene: TRBV2; CDR3 DNA: TGTGCCAGCAGGGTCGTGGTGGCCCCTGAAGGCGAGCAGTACTTC; CDR3 protein: CASRVVVAPEGEQYF
D gene: TRBD2; J gene: TRBJ2-5; clone size: .; V gene: TRBV7-2; CDR3 DNA: TGTGCCAGCAGCCAGGGACTAGCGGGGGGGCAAGAGACCCAGTACTTC; CDR3 protein: CASSQGLAGGQETQYF
D gene: .; J gene: TRBJ2-6; clone size: .; V gene: TRBV5-1; CDR3 DNA: TGCGCCAGCAGTTCGGGCTCTGGGGCCAACGTCCTGACTTTC; CDR3 protein: CASSSGSGANVLTF
D gene: .; J gene: TRBJ1-2; clone size: medium-sized; V gene: TRBV4-1; CDR3 DNA: TGCGCCAGCAGCCAAGCCAACCAGCCCTATGGCTACACCTTC; CDR3 protein: CASSQANQPYGYTF